The T cell receptor (beta chain) under discussion was sequenced for a study of T-cell reconstitution after alpha-beta-depleted transplantation in children (dated by TCRdb to the mid-2010s). Broadly, across the study: The study quantitatively tracked T-cell immune reconstitution after TCRalphabeta/CD19-depleted allogeneic hematopoietic cell transplantation in children using TCR repertoire profiling. Overall study results and their limits: Hyperexpanded clone frequencies declined over subsequent months; after one year, T-cell counts and TCRbeta diversity were mostly attributed to newly produced T cells. In some patients, high TCRbeta diversity at day 60 was attributed to recipient T cells and intrathymic progenitors that had survived conditioning. The apparently early alphabetaT-cell count recovery about two months after transplant was reportedly dependent on only several hundred rapidly expanded clones derived from non-depleted graft cells.

Library method: PCR. Sequencing was performed on an Illumina HiSeq 2500. Molecular barcoding was employed in the preparation of TCR libraries, with unique molecular identifiers being used to normalize TCRbeta repertoire quantification. TCRdb passed the public sequencing reads through fastp at Q25 and MiXCR, retaining productive beta sequences. Rows are combined by CDR3 protein, so each entry shows the most common genes and DNA. Across this sample there are around 200,000 distinct CDR3 sequences, with approximately 11% seen only once. The ten top clones hold under 30% of the sample. Reading the label with the study, this specimen's treatment or condition is: allogeneic hematopoietic cell transplantation with graft depleted of TCRalphabeta T cells and CD19 B cells. TCRalphabeta/CD19-depleted allogeneic hematopoietic cell grafts were given to the transplant recipients, all of whom were children. The CDR3 has 16 amino acids, counting the end cysteine and phenylalanine. CDR3 DNA only is kept here, 48 bases in frame from base 1. Trimming costs V 5 bases and J 5 bases, and their ends lie 21 bases apart.

Worth noting for this clonotype: Its antigen is still unknown. The record has no base qualities; no much larger clone is one base away.

Rearrangement joined TRBV12-3 or TRBV12-4 to TRBJ2-5, and perhaps TRBD2 as D gene, on 5 matching bases. Sequencing was performed on PBMCs, taken before TCRalphabeta/CD19-depleted stem cell transplant. The clonotype comes from a child less than two years old with acute myeloid leukemia, due to receive a stem cell transplant. The DNA sequence follows: TGTGCCAGCAGTCCACTGGCGGCCCTTTGGGAGGAGACCCAGTACTTC. The translation is CASSPLAALWEETQYF.